This T cell receptor beta chain was sequenced in a study of shared clonotypes between healthy human individuals. Germline V gene sequence: CDR1 SGHRS, CDR2 YFSETQ. The CDR3 covers 14 residues. The V and J ends lost 2 bases and 7 bases respectively, with 12 bases between them. Here immunoSEQ multiplex PCR was the method, and the copy in TCRdb shows in-frame clones only, minus some. The top ten clones hold 0.13% of a sample with over 2 million clones, 90% to 95% of them seen once. The sequenced sample was naive CD4+ T cells sorted from blood. Subset specified: CD45RA+ positively selected. The gene calls are TRBV5-1 and TRBJ1-4; no clear D gene. The TCR was taken from a man in his late teens or twenties in good health. The CDR3 DNA sequence: TGCGCCAGCAGCTTAACCGACCCAGGTGAAAAACTGTTTTTT. Amino acids: CASSLTDPGEKLFF.